The clone carrying this TCR beta chain appeared a single time. This entry is derived from a study of T cell responses to AZD1222 COVID-19 vaccine. After removal of 0 bases from V and 1 base from J, the junction contained 10 bases not matched to a gene. Germline assignment: CDR1 MNHEY and CDR2 SMNVEV (reference sequence). The CDR3 contains 18 residues. Assay: immunoSEQ multiplex PCR; the TCRdb copy retains only in-frame clones and omits some. The table lists roughly 58,000 clones, about 91% of them singletons. This clonotype originated in an adult who received the AZD1222 COVID-19 vaccine. The source material was peripheral blood, sampled 28 days after the second AZD1222 dose. This sequence joins TRBV27 and TRBJ1-1; 8 bases fit TRBD1. In DNA form, the CDR3 reads TGTGCCAGCAGTTTATCGCCCCAGGGACAGGCAGGGAACACTGAAGCTTTCTTT. Protein sequence: CASSLSPQGQAGNTEAFF.